Reported below is one TCR beta chain. Antigen: not known. This sample was included in a study of shared clonotypes between healthy human individuals. Study-level information: Each donor had three CD4 naive, three CD4 memory, two CD8 naive and one CD8 memory plate. Whole-study findings and limits: Larger estimated richness was generally recorded for naive subsets relative to memory subsets. Generation probabilities were higher for clonotypes shared across all four sorted-subset donors than for unshared ones.

The assay was immunoSEQ multiplex PCR, and TCRdb's table has in-frame clones only and misses some. This sample has approximately 2.1 million clones, with 85% to 95% found just once. The junction had 8 bases not matched to a gene; V was cut back by 0 bases and J by 8 bases. Germline-derived CDR1 and CDR2 are MNHEY and SVGAGI. This CDR3 comprises 16 residues. Every donor, a Caucasian adult, lived in Nashville, Tennessee. Sequenced: naive CD4+ T cells from PBMCs. Subset given: CD45RA+ positively selected. The TCR sequence derives from a man aged 18 to 35 in good health. Some clones in this sample may be carry-over from other donors' samples. This sequence joins TRBV6-5 and TRBJ2-1, with 9 bases lining up with TRBD2. This CDR3 reads CASSYSAGGRDHEQFF. Written as DNA, the CDR3 is TGTGCCAGCAGTTACTCCGCCGGCGGGAGGGACCATGAGCAGTTCTTC.